This T cell receptor (beta chain) stems from a study of CD8 T cells in ankylosing spondylitis. This clonotype was detected a few times. Its target is not known. General study points: A motif of seven or eight highly homologous TCR beta variants was seen as apparently characteristic of ankylosing spondylitis blood. Matched ankylosing spondylitis synovial fluid reportedly contained a significantly enriched population of disease-linked clones.

Trimming pared 0 bases from V and 0 bases from J, leaving 6 bases between. The CDR3 runs to 14 residues. Germline V CDR1 and CDR2: SGHDT, YYEEEE. MiXCR, run by TCRdb on the 5' RACE reads, gives a single entry per CDR3 protein. The sample lists 100,000 or so distinct CDR3 sequences, around 8.3% occurring once. The specimen was blood, either unsorted or a sorted T cell fraction (not recorded which). This chain connects TRBV5-6 to TRBJ1-1, with D perhaps TRBD1 (5 bases). This TCR came from a male donor with ankylosing spondylitis. The CDR3 loop is CASSLVQVNTEAFF. DNA for the CDR3: TGTGCCAGCAGCTTGGTACAGGTGAACACTGAAGCTTTCTTT.